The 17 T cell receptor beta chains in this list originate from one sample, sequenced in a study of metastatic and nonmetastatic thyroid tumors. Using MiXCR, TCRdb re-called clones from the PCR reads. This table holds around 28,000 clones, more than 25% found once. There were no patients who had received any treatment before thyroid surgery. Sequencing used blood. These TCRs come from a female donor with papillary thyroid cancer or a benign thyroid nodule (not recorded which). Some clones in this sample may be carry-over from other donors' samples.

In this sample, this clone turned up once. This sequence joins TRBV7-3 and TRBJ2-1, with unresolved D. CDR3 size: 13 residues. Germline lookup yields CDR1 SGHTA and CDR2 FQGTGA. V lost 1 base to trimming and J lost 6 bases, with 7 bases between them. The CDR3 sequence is CASSLSRSNEQFF. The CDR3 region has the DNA TGTGCCAGCAGCTTAAGTAGGTCCAATGAGCAGTTCTTC.

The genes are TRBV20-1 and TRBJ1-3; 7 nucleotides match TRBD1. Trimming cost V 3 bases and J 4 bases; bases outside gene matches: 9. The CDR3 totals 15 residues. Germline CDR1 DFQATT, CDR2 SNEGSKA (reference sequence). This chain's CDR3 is CSARETGLGGNTIYF. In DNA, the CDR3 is TGCAGTGCTAGGGAGACAGGGCTAGGGGGAAACACCATATATTTT.

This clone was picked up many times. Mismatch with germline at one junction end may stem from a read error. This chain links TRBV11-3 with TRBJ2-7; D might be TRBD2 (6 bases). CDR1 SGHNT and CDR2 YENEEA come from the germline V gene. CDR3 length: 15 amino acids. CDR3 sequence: CASSLPGVSSYGQYF. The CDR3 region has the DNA TGTGCCAGCAGCTTACCGGGAGTGAGCTCCTACGGGCAGTACTTC.

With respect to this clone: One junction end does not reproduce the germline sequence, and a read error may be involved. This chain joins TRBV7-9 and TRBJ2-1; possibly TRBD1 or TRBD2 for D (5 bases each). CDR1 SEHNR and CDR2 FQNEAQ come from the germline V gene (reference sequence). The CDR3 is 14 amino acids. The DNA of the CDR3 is TGTGCCAGCATCTTATGGGCGAGCCGGGACGAGCAGTTCTTC. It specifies CASILWASRDEQFF.

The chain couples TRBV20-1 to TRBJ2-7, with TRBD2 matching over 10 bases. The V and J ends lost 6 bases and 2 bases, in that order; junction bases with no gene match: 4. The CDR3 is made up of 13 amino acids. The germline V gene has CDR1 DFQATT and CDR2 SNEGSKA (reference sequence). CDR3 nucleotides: TGCAGTGCGTGGACTAGCGGTACCTACGAGCAGTACTTC. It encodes CSAWTSGTYEQYF.

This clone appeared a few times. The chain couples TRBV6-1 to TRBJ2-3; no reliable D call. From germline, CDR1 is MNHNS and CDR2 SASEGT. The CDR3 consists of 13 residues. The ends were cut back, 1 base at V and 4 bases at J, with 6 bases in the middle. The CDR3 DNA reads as TGTGCCAGCAGTGAAGGTGGGTCAGATACGCAGTATTTT. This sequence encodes CASSEGGSDTQYF.

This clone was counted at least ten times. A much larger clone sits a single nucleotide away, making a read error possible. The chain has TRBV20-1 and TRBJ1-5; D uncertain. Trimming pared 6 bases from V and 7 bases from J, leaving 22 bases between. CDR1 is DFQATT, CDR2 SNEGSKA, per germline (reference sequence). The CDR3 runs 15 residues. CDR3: CSARTLMGKSQPQHF. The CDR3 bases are TGCAGTGCCAGGACGCTGATGGGGAAGAGCCAGCCCCAGCATTTT.

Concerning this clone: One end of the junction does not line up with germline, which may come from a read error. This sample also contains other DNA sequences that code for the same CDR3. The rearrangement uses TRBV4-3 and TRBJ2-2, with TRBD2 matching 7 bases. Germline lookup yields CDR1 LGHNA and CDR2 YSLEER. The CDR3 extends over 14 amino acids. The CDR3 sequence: CASSQVGGTGELFF. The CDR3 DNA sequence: TGCGCCAGCAGCCAAGTCGGGGGGACCGGGGAGCTGTTTTTC.

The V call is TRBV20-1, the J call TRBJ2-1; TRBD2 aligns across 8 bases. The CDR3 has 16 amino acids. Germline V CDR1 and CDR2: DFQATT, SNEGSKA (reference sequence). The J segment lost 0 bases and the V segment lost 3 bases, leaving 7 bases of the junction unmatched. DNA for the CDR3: TGCAGTGCTAGTCCCACGGGACTAGTCTCCTACAATGAGCAGTTCTTC. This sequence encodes CSASPTGLVSYNEQFF.

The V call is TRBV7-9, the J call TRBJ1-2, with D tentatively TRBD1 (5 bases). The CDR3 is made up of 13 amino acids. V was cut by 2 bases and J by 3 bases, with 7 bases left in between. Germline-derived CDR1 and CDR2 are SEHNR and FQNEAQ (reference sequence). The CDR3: CASSLTGDYGYTF. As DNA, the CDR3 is TGTGCCAGCAGCTTAACGGGGGACTATGGCTACACCTTC.

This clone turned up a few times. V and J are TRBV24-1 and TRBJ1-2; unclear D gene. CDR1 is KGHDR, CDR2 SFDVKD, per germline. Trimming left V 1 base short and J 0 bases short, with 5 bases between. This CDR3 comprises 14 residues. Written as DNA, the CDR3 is TGTGCCACCAGTGATTTCCAAACTAACTATGGCTACACCTTC. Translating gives CATSDFQTNYGYTF.

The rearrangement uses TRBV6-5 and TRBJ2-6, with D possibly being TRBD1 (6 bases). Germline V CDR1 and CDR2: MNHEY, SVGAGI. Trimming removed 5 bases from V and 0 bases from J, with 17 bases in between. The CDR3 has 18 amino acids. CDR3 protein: CASSRGPGVASGANVLTF. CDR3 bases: TGTGCCAGCAGTCGCGGTCCAGGGGTGGCCTCTGGGGCCAACGTCCTGACTTTC.

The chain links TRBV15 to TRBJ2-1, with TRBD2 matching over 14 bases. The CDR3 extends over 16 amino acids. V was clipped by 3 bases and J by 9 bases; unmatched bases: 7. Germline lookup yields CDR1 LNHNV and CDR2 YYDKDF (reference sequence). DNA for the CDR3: TGTGCCACCAGCAGGGCCTCGGGACTAGCGGGAGTTGAGCAGTTCTTC. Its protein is CATSRASGLAGVEQFF.

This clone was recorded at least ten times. The CDR3 reads CSARVGGIGNQPQHF. CDR3 sequence (DNA): TGCAGTGCTAGAGTAGGGGGCATCGGGAATCAGCCCCAGCATTTT. The V call is TRBV20-1, the J call TRBJ1-5, with 7 nucleotides matching TRBD1. The V gene's germline CDR1 is DFQATT and CDR2 SNEGSKA (reference sequence). The junction had 7 bases not matched to a gene; V was cut back by 1 base and J by 4 bases. The CDR3 extends over 15 amino acids.

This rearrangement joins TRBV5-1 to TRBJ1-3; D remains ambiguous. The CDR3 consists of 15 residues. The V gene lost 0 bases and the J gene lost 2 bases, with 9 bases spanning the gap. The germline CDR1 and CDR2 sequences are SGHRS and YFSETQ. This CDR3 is CASSLASPAGNTIYF. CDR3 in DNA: TGCGCCAGCAGCTTGGCCAGTCCGGCTGGAAACACCATATATTTT.

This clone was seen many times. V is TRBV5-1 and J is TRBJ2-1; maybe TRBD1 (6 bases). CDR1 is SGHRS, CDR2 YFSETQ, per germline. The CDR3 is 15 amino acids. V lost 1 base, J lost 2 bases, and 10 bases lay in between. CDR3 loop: CASSLTGMTYNEQFF. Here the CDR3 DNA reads TGCGCCAGCAGCTTGACAGGGATGACCTACAATGAGCAGTTCTTC.

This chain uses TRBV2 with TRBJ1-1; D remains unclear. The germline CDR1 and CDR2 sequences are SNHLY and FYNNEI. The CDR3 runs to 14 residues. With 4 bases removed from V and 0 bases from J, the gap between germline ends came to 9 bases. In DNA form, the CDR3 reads TGTGCCAGCAGTGGGACTGCTATGAACACTGAAGCTTTCTTT. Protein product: CASSGTAMNTEAFF.